The clone carrying this TCR beta chain has ten or more counts. Its antigen is still unknown. Naive CD8 libraries used about 20,000 to 1,000,000 sorted cells and 10%, 30% or 50% RNA. The data were obtained in a study of molecular identifiers for immune sequencing clone quantification. General observations from the study: Molecules of identical TCR sharing a barcode could underestimate highly expanded clone sizes.

Germline V lookup: CDR1 SGHDT, CDR2 YYEEEE. V lost 0 bases to trimming and J lost 2 bases, with 15 bases between them. The CDR3 runs 16 residues. The authors built bulk TCR libraries by previously described methods with listed TCR primers. TCRdb re-called the PCR reads with MiXCR, one entry per CDR3 protein. There are roughly 90,000 distinct CDR3 sequences in the sample; about 20% occur only once, and 0.7% to 0.95% lies in the top ten. The chain is built from TRBV5-6 and TRBJ2-7, with a weak D call TRBD1 (5 bases). The source is a human donor in good health. Some libraries in this study had Jurkat cell RNA spiked in. The material sequenced was naive CD8+ T cells from blood, with Jurkat cell RNA spiked in. Specified subset: FACS-sorted CD8+CD4-CCR7+CD45RA+ naive T cells. CDR3 DNA: TGTGCCAGCAGCTTGGGACAGCCGCTCGAGCCCTACGAGCAGTACTTC. Its translation is CASSLGQPLEPYEQYF.